This T cell receptor beta chain was captured by sequencing in a study of Ad26.COV2.S vaccination and SARS-CoV-2 variants. Study overall: Each vaccinee took Ad26.COV2.S intramuscularly, once or twice 56 days apart.

A remark on this clone: What it recognizes is unknown.

The protocol was immunoSEQ multiplex PCR, while the TCRdb copy is restricted to in-frame clones and leaves out a portion. The repertoire holds 410,000 or so clones, with roughly 90% as singletons. As for treatment: some 20 received Ad26.COV2.S at low or high dose, single or two shots; a few received placebo; per-sample allocation not given. Specimens were obtained on day 63 following the first vaccine or placebo injection. The CDR3 is made up of 15 amino acids. The germline gives CDR1 PRHDT, CDR2 FYEKMQ (reference sequence). V was cut by 5 bases and J by 5 bases, with 18 bases left in between. Overall study results and limits: Substantial response breadth was reportedly seen for spike-specific CD8+ and CD4+ T cells after vaccination. Placebo recipients showed lower spike-specific TCR breadth than vaccinees. Total T cell responses may have been underestimated by the TCR breadth and depth analyses.

The chain uses TRBV13 and TRBJ2-5; D is unclear. The clonotype originates from a person aged 18 to 65 who received the Ad26.COV2.S COVID-19 vaccine or a placebo. The specimen was peripheral blood, collected in a trial of Ad26.COV2.S vaccine versus placebo. CDR3 loop: CASSPPNGHRETQYF. CDR3 coding DNA: TGTGCCAGCAGCCCTCCAAACGGGCACCGGGAGACCCAGTACTTC.